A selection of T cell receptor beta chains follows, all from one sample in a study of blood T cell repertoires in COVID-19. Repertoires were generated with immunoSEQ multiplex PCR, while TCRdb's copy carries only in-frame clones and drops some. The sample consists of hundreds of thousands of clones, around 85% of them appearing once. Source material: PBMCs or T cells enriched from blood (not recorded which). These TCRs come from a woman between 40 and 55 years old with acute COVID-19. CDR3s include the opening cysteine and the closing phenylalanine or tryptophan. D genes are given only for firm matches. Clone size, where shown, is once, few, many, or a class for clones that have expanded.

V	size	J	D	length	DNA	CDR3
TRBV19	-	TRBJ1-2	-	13	TGTGCCAGTAGTCTACAGGGAATGTATGGCTACACCTTC	CASSLQGMYGYTF
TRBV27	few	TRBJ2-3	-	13	TGTGCCAGCAGTTTCGGGCGGGCAGATACGCAGTATTTT	CASSFGRADTQYF
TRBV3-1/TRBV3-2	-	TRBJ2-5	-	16	TGTGCCAGCAGCCAAGCCCCTGGACGGGTAGGGGGGACCCAGTACTTC	CASSQAPGRVGGTQYF
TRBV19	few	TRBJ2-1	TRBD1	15	TGTGCCAGCAGACCGAAAAGGGACAGGCCCCGGGAGCAGTTCTTC	CASRPKRDRPREQFF
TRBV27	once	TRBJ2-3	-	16	TGTGCCAGCAGTTCCCGGACTACATCGCTAGGAGATACGCAGTATTTT	CASSSRTTSLGDTQYF
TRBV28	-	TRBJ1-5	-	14	TGTGCCAGCGGATTTACTACAGGTGATCAGCCCCAGCATTTT	CASGFTTGDQPQHF
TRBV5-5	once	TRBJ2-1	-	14	TGTGCCAGCAGCTTCTTGAGTTCCTACAATGAGCAGTTCTTC	CASSFLSSYNEQFF
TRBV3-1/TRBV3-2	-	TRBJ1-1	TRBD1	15	TGTGCCAGCAGCCAGCCGGACAGGGCGAAAACTGAAGCTTTCTTT	CASSQPDRAKTEAFF
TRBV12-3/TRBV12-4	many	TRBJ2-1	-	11	TGTGCCAGCCTAACAGGTGGTGAGCAGTTCTTC	CASLTGGEQFF
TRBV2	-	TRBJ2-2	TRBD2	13	TGTGCCAGTAATCGGGGGGACACCGGGGAGCTGTTTTTT	CASNRGDTGELFF
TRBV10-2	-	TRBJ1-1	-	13	TGCGCCACCGGTCCGTCAGGGAATTCTGAAGCTTTCTTT	CATGPSGNSEAFF
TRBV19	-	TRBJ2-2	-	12	TGTGCCAGTAAATCGTTGACCGGGGAGCTGTTTTTT	CASKSLTGELFF
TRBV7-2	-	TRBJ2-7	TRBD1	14	TGTGCCAGCAGCTACGACAGGGGGAGAGGCGAGCAGTACTTC	CASSYDRGRGEQYF
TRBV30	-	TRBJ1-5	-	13	TGTGCCTACAGTGGACAGTACAATCAGCCCCAGCATTTT	CAYSGQYNQPQHF
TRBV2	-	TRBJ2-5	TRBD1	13	TGTGCCAGCAGTTCGGACAGGAGATCGACCCAGTACTTC	CASSSDRRSTQYF
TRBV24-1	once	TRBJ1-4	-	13	TGTGCCACCAGTGACGGCTGGGAGGGGAAACTGTTTTTT	CATSDGWEGKLFF
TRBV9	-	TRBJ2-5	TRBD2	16	TGTGCCAGCAGCGAGACTAGCGGGAGGCGTGAAGAGACCCAGTACTTC	CASSETSGRREETQYF
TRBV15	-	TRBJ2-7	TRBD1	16	TGTGCCACCAGCGGGGGACCGGGACAGGGGAGATACGAGCAGTACTTC	CATSGGPGQGRYEQYF
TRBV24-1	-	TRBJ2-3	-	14	TGTGCCACCAGGTCGGCGGGAATCACAGATACGCAGTATTTT	CATRSAGITDTQYF
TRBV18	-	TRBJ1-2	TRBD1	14	TGTGCCAGCTCAGCCCCGACAGGGAGAGGCGGCTACACCTTC	CASSAPTGRGGYTF
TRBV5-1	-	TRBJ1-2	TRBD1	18	TGCGCCAGCAGCTTGGAAATAGTGACAGGGGGCATGGGATACGGCTACACCTTC	CASSLEIVTGGMGYGYTF
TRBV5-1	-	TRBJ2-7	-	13	TGCGCCAGCAGCTTGGGATCTACCTCCGAGCAGTACTTC	CASSLGSTSEQYF
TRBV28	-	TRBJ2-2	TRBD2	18	TGTGCCAGCAGTTCCTCCCCGACTAGCGGGAGGATCACCGGGGAGCTGTTTTTT	CASSSSPTSGRITGELFF
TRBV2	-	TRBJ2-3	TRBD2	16	TGTGCCAGCAGTAGACTAGCGGGAGTGAGCACAGATACGCAGTATTTT	CASSRLAGVSTDTQYF
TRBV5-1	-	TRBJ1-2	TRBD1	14	TGCGCCAGCAGCCCAGGGGACAGGGAGTCTGGCTACACCTTC	CASSPGDRESGYTF
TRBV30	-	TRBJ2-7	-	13	TGTGCCACGACACTAGACAGGAGGTACGAGCAGTACTTC	CATTLDRRYEQYF
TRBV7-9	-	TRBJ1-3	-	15	TGTGCCAGCAGCCCTGACAGAAGCTCTGGAAACACCATATATTTT	CASSPDRSSGNTIYF
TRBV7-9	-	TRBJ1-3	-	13	TGTGCCAGCTCTGAGGTTGCTGGAAACACCATATATTTT	CASSEVAGNTIYF
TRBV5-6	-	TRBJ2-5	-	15	TGTGCCAGCAGCAGCCGCTGGTGGGGCGGAGAGACCCAGTACTTC	CASSSRWWGGETQYF
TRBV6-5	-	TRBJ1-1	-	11	TGTGCCAGCAGTATCAGTGACAAAGCTTTCTTT	CASSISDKAFF
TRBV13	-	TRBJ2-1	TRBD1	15	TGTGCCAGCAGCCACAGGGGGAACTCCTACAATGAGCAGTTCTTC	CASSHRGNSYNEQFF
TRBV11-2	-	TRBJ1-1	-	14	TGTGCCAGCAGCGCCCGGGGGGTGAGGACTGAAGCTTTCTTT	CASSARGVRTEAFF
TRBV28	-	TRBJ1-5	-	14	TGTGCCAGCAGGCAACAGACAGGTTTTCAGCCCCAGCATTTT	CASRQQTGFQPQHF
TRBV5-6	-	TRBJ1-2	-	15	TGTGCCAGCAGCTTGGGGTCCCTTCAGGGTGATGGCTACACCTTC	CASSLGSLQGDGYTF
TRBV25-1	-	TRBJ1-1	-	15	TGTGCCAGCAGAAGAGAGGGGACACGGAACACTGAAGCTTTCTTT	CASRREGTRNTEAFF
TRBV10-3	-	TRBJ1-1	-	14	TGTGCCATCAGTGATCACAGGGTGAACACTGAAGCTTTCTTT	CAISDHRVNTEAFF
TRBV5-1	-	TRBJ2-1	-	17	TGCGCCAGCAGCCGACCTTCCGGGACAATTTCCTACAATGAGCAGTTCTTC	CASSRPSGTISYNEQFF
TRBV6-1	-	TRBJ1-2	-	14	TGTGCCAGCAGTGAACGGGGGAGGGGTAATGGCTACACCTTC	CASSERGRGNGYTF
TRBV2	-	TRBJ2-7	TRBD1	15	TGTGCCAGCACCTTCCGGACAGGAGACTCCTACGAGCAGTACTTC	CASTFRTGDSYEQYF
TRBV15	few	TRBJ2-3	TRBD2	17	TGTGCCACCAGCAGAGATTTAGGACTAGTTGGATCTGATACGCAGTATTTT	CATSRDLGLVGSDTQYF
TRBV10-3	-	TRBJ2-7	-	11	TGTGCCACAGCGGAAGCCTACGAGCAGTACTTC	CATAEAYEQYF
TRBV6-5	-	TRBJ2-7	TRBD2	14	TGTGCCAGCAAGCTAGCGGGAGTGGCCTACGAGCAGTACTTC	CASKLAGVAYEQYF
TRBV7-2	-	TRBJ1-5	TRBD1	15	TGTGCCAGCAGCGCAAACAGGGGGAGAAATCAGCCCCAGCATTTT	CASSANRGRNQPQHF
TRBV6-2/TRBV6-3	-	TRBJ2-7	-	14	TGTGCCAGCAGTCGTTATTCAGGGGCCTACGAGCAGTACTTC	CASSRYSGAYEQYF
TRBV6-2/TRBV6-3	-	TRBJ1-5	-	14	TGTGCCAGCAGTTACCTGGGAGGCAATCAGCCCCAGCATTTT	CASSYLGGNQPQHF
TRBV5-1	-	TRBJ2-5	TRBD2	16	TGCGCCAGCAGCTTAGGAACGGGAGGCGGTGGAGAGACCCAGTACTTC	CASSLGTGGGGETQYF
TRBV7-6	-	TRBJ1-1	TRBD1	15	TGTGCCAGCAGCGGGACAGGGCTTACGAACACTGAAGCTTTCTTT	CASSGTGLTNTEAFF
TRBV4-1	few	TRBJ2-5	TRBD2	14	TGCGCCAGCAGCCCCCAACTAGCGACGGAGACCCAGTACTTC	CASSPQLATETQYF
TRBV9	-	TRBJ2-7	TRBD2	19	TGTGCCAGCAGCGCAGCCCCAACCCTAGCGGGAGGGCCCCTCCACGAGCAGTACTTC	CASSAAPTLAGGPLHEQYF
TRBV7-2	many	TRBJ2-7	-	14	TGTGCCAGCAGCCCTCTGGACAAGCCTGTTGAGCAGTACTTC	CASSPLDKPVEQYF
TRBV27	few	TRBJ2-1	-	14	TGTGCCAGCACCCCCCGGGTGGCCTACAATGAGCAGTTCTTC	CASTPRVAYNEQFF
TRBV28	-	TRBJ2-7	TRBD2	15	TGTGCCAGCAGTTCACTAGCGGGAGGCCGCTACGAGCAGTACTTC	CASSSLAGGRYEQYF
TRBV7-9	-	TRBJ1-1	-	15	TGTGCCAGCAGCTGGCTAGGGAGAGGGAACACTGAAGCTTTCTTT	CASSWLGRGNTEAFF
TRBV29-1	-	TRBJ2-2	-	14	TGCAGCGTTGAAGTTCAGGGGACGGCCGGGGAGCTGTTTTTT	CSVEVQGTAGELFF
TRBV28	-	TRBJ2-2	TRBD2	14	TGTGCCAGCTGCGGGAGCCTGAACACCGGGGAGCTGTTTTTT	CASCGSLNTGELFF